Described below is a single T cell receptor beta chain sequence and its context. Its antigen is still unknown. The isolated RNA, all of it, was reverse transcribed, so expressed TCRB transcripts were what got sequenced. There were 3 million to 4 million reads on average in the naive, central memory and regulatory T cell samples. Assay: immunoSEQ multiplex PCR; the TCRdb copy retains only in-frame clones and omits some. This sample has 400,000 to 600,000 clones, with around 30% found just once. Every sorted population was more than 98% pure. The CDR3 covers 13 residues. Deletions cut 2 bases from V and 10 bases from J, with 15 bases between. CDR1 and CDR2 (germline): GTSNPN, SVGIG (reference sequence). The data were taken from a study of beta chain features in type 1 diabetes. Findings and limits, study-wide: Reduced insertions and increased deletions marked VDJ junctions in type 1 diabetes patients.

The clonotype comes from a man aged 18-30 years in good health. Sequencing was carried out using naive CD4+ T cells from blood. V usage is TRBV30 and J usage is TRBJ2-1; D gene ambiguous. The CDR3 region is CAWSPNFPPEQFF. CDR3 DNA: TGTGCCTGGAGTCCTAACTTCCCTCCCGAGCAGTTCTTC. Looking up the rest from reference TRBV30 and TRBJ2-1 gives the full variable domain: SQTIHQWPATLVQPVGSPLSLECTVEGTSNPNLYWYRQAAGRGLQLLFYSVGIGQISSEVPQNLSASRPQDRQFILSSKKLLLSDSGFYLCAWSPNFPPEQFFGPGTRLTVL.